The 14 T cell receptor beta chains in this list originate from one sample, sequenced in a study of blood T cell repertoires in COVID-19. The method was immunoSEQ multiplex PCR; TCRdb's version includes in-frame clones alone and lacks a portion of them. The data hold around 100,000 clones, with around 84% observed a single time. The sample comprised peripheral blood. All receptors derive from an older woman with acute or convalescent COVID-19.

This sequence joins TRBV2 and TRBJ2-3; TRBD2 agrees at 9 bases. There are 15 residues in the CDR3. Trimming removed 4 bases from V and 6 bases from J; junction bases left unmatched: 8. Germline V gene lookup returns CDR1 SNHLY and CDR2 FYNNEI. The CDR3: CASSVGGGATDTQYF. Written as DNA, the CDR3 is TGTGCCAGCAGTGTAGGCGGGGGGGCCACCGATACGCAGTATTTT. The full variable domain, rest sourced from reference TRBV2 and TRBJ2-3, is EPEVTQTPSHQVTQMGQEVILRCVPISNHLYFYWYRQILGQKVEFLVSFYNNEISEKSEIFDDQFSVERPDGSNFTLKIRSTKLEDSAMYFCASSVGGGATDTQYFGPGTRLTVL.

This clone was observed a handful of times. The chain uses TRBV2 and TRBJ2-5, with 10 bases matching TRBD2. Germline V lookup: CDR1 SNHLY, CDR2 FYNNEI. V was pared by 7 bases and J by 2 bases, with 7 bases of the junction left unmatched. The CDR3 totals 15 residues. The CDR3 protein is CASKASGGLQETQYF. CDR3 sequence (DNA): TGTGCCAGCAAGGCTAGCGGGGGCCTACAAGAGACCCAGTACTTC.

This chain joins TRBV28 and TRBJ1-5; TRBD1 matches at 8 bases. CDR1 and CDR2 from the germline V gene are MDHEN and SYDVKM. V trimming: 5 bases; J trimming: 5 bases; junction bases outside the gene matches: 2. This CDR3 has 13 amino acids. CDR3 sequence reads: CASSDRGDQPQHF. DNA of the CDR3: TGTGCCAGCAGTGACAGGGGAGATCAGCCCCAGCATTTT.

This clone showed up just a few times. The V call is TRBV3-1 (or the pseudogene TRBV3-2), the J call TRBJ1-5; TRBD1 is a possible D gene (6 bases). Germline V gene sequence: CDR1 LGHDT, CDR2 YNNKEL (reference sequence). The CDR3 is 14 residues long. V was cut by 0 bases and J by 7 bases, with 10 bases left in between. The CDR3 loop reads CASSQDVRGQPQHF. The CDR3 DNA reads as TGTGCCAGCAGCCAAGACGTCAGGGGACAGCCCCAGCATTTT.

This chain links TRBV7-3 with TRBJ2-2; weak D call: TRBD1 (6 bases). Germline-derived CDR1 and CDR2 are SGHTA and FQGTGA. Between the trimmed V and J ends, which lost 2 bases and 6 bases, there was a span of 19 bases. This CDR3 has 17 residues. This chain's CDR3 is CASSLLPGQFHPGELFF. DNA of the CDR3: TGTGCCAGCAGCTTACTTCCCGGACAGTTCCACCCCGGGGAGCTGTTTTTT.

The chain carries TRBV7-8 and TRBJ2-5; 10 positions match TRBD2. The J segment lost 2 bases and the V segment lost 5 bases, leaving 8 bases of the junction unmatched. CDR3 length: 16 amino acids. The germline CDR1 and CDR2 sequences are SGHVS and FQNEAQ. The CDR3 nucleotides read TGTGCCAGCAGCCCAGACGGACTAGCGGATCAAGAGACCCAGTACTTC. It yields the protein CASSPDGLADQETQYF.

The chain recombines TRBV6-5 with TRBJ1-5, with D perhaps TRBD1 (5 bases). The CDR3 length is 15 residues. Germline loops: CDR1 MNHEY, CDR2 SVGAGI. Trimming pared 5 bases from V and 3 bases from J, leaving 14 bases between. CDR3 residues: CASSPLAGTNQPQHF. The CDR3 DNA follows: TGTGCCAGCAGTCCGTTGGCGGGGACCAATCAGCCCCAGCATTTT.

The rearrangement joins TRBV7-3 to TRBJ1-2, with D unresolved. V was clipped by 6 bases and J by 4 bases, with 21 bases between them. Germline V gene lookup returns CDR1 SGHTA and CDR2 FQGTGA. The CDR3 loop spans 16 amino acids. The CDR3 DNA reads as TGTGCCAGCAGGCCCCGAGGCCTGGATATAGGCTATGGCTACACCTTC. It translates to CASRPRGLDIGYGYTF.

The chain carries TRBV11-2 and TRBJ1-2; 11 bases fit TRBD1. The CDR3 length is 15 residues. The J segment lost 8 bases and the V segment lost 5 bases, leaving 10 bases of the junction unmatched. CDR1 and CDR2 (germline): SGHAT, FQNNGV. CDR3 nucleotide sequence: TGTGCCAGCAGCCCTCCCGGACAGGGGGCTAACGGCTACACCTTC. Encoded protein: CASSPPGQGANGYTF.

This CDR3 is CASNRAILNDEQYF. CDR3 DNA: TGTGCCAGCAACCGCGCAATATTAAACGACGAGCAGTACTTC. The V call is TRBV28, the J call TRBJ2-7, with D uncertain. The V end lost 7 bases, the J end lost 5 bases, and 18 bases lay between the germline ends. The V gene's germline CDR1 is MDHEN and CDR2 SYDVKM. The CDR3 covers 14 residues.

The chain couples TRBV12-3 or TRBV12-4 to TRBJ1-6, with TRBD1 identical over 7 bases. The trim removed 2 bases at V and 9 bases at J, leaving 1 base unmatched. The CDR3 has 13 residues. CDR3 region: CASSLTGASPLHF. In nucleotides, the CDR3 is TGTGCCAGCAGTTTAACAGGGGCTTCACCCCTCCACTTT.

The chain uses TRBV21-1 and TRBJ1-5. TRBV21-1 is recorded as a pseudogene. The CDR3 length is 12 residues. CDR3 residues: CASNIQRQPQHF. The CDR3 coding sequence is TGTGCCAGCAACATCCAGCGTCAGCCCCAGCATTTT.

This sequence joins TRBV6-5 and TRBJ2-2; D unclear. CDR1 is MNHEY and CDR2 is SVGAGI in the germline V gene. The CDR3 runs to 15 residues. V gave up 10 bases and J gave up 0 bases, with 15 bases separating them. The CDR3 protein is CATRSLGANTGELFF. The CDR3 region has the DNA TGTGCCACACGCTCTCTGGGCGCGAACACCGGGGAGCTGTTTTTT.

This clone appeared a few times. The J gene is TRBJ2-3, the V gene TRBV28; D remains unclear. This CDR3 region has 16 residues. Trimming shortened V by 3 bases and J by 0 bases, and 13 bases separated the two germline ends. Germline V gene lookup returns CDR1 MDHEN and CDR2 SYDVKM. CDR3 in DNA: TGTGCCAGCAGTTTTTTCGGGTTTGCTAGCACAGATACGCAGTATTTT. It codes for CASSFFGFASTDTQYF.